This TCR beta chain was recovered during a study of blood T cell repertoires in COVID-19. About the research overall: COVID-19 samples, acute and convalescent, were from the United States, Italy and Spain. Sources were T cells, B-cell-depleted T cells, or PBMCs; the material itself was cDNA or gDNA.

This CDR3 has 16 residues. Trimming cost V 1 base and J 0 bases, with 12 bases left between them. Germline assignment: CDR1 LGHNA and CDR2 YNFKEQ. Authors' data handling: Amplifying reference gene primers gave estimates of nucleated cell counts. Measured with immunoSEQ multiplex PCR; TCRdb has only the in-frame clones, and not every one. V, J and clone size are taken as reported in that table, and D and trimming were inferred from the DNA itself. The table records about 61,000 clones, around 90% of them present only once. The receptor comes from a woman older than 75 with active COVID-19. The sample consisted of peripheral blood. The genes are TRBV4-2 and TRBJ2-5; no clear D. DNA for the CDR3: TGTGCCAGCAGCCAAGCTGCCAGGATCTACCAAGAGACCCAGTACTTC. Amino acid sequence: CASSQAARIYQETQYF.